This T cell receptor (beta chain) stems from a study of T cell repertoires in cytomegalovirus infection. This CDR3 spans 13 amino acids. The germline V gene has CDR1 SGHVS and CDR2 FNYEAQ. V dropped 1 base and J dropped 6; count of bases not matched to a gene: 2. TCRdb passed the reads through MiXCR, listing each CDR3 protein once. The table lists under 200,000 distinct CDR3 sequences, roughly 27% of them singletons. Findings and caveats of the study: In two of eight donors, the top clonotype was HLA-C-restricted CMV-specific.

In this sample, this clonotype turned up a few times. As yet, its antigen is unknown. A much larger clone is a single base away; this may be a read error. The chain combines TRBV7-6 with TRBJ1-2; 7 nucleotides align to TRBD1. The TCR was taken from a human donor in good health (CMV status not recorded). Some clones in this sample may be carry-over from other donors' samples. Input material: PBMCs. The CDR3 sequence is CASSLETGDGYTF. The DNA of the CDR3 is TGTGCCAGCAGCTTAGAAACAGGGGATGGCTACACCTTC.